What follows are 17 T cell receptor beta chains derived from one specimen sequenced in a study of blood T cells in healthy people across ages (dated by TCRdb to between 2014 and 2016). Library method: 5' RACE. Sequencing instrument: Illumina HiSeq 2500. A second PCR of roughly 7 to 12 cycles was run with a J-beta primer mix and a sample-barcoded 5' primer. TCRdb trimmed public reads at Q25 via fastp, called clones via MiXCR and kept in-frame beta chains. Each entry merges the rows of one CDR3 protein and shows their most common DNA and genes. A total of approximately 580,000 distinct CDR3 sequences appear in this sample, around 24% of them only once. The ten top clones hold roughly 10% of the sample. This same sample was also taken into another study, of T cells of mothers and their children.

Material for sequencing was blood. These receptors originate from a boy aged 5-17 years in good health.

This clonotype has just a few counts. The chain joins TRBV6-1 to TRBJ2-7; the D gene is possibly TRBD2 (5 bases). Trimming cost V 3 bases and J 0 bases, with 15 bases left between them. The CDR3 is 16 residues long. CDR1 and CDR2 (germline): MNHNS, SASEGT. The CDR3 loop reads CASSDPGLRSSYEQYF. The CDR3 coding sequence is TGTGCCAGCAGTGATCCCGGACTGAGGAGCTCCTACGAGCAGTACTTC.

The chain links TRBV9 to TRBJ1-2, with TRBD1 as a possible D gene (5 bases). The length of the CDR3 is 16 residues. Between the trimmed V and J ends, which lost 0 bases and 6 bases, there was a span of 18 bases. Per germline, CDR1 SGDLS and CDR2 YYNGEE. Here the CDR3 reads CASSVDEGRFSHGYTF. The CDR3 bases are TGTGCCAGCAGCGTAGACGAGGGGCGCTTTTCTCATGGCTACACCTTC. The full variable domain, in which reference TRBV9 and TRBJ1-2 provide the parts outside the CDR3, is DSGVTQTPKHLITATGQRVTLRCSPRSGDLSVYWYQQSLDQGLQFLIQYYNGEERAKGNILERFSAQQFPDLHSELNLSSLELGDSALYFCASSVDEGRFSHGYTFGSGTRLTVV.

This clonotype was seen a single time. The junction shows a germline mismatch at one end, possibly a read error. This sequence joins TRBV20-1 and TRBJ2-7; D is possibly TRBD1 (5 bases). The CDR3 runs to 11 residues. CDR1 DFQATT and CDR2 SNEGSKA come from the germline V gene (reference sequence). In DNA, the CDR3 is TGCGGTGCTACGGACACCTACGAGCAGTACTTC. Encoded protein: CGATDTYEQYF.

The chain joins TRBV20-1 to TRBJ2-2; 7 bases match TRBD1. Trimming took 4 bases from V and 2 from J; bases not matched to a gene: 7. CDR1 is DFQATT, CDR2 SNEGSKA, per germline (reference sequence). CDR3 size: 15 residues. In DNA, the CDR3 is TGCAGTGCTACCAGGACAGGAACCAACACCGGGGAGCTGTTTTTT. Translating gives CSATRTGTNTGELFF.

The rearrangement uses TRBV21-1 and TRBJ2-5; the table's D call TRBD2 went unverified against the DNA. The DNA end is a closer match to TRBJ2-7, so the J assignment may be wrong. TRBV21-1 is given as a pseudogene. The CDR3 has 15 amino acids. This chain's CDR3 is CASSKPNRGAYEQYF. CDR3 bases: TGTGCCAGCAGCAAACCCAATCGGGGGGCCTACGAGCAGTACTTC.

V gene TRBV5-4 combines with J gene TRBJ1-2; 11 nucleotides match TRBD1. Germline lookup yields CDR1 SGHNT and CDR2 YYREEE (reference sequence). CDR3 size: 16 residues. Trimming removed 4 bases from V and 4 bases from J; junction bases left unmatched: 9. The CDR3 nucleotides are TGTGCCAGCAGCAAGCCTGGGACAGGGGGAGCCTATGGCTACACCTTC. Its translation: CASSKPGTGGAYGYTF. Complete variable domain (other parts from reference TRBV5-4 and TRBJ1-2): ETGVTQSPTHLIKTRGQQVTLRCSSQSGHNTVSWYQQALGQGPQFIFQYYREEENGRGNFPPRFSGLQFPNYSSELNVNALELDDSALYLCASSKPGTGGAYGYTFGSGTRLTVV.

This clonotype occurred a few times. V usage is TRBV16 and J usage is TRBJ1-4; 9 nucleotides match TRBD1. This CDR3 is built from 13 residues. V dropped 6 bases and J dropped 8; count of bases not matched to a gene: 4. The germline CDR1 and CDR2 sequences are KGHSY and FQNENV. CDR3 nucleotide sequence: TGTGCCAGCAGTACCGGGACAGGGGAAAAACTGTTTTTT. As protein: CASSTGTGEKLFF.

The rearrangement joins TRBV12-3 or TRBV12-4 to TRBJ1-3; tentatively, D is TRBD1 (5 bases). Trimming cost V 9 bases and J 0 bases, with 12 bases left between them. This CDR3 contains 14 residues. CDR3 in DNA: TGTGCCAGTCAGCAGGGCCTCTCTGGAAACACCATATATTTT. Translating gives CASQQGLSGNTIYF.

The CDR3 nucleotides are TGTGCCAGCAGCAACGGGGTCCGCAATGAGCAGTTCTTC. It translates to CASSNGVRNEQFF. The chain combines TRBV7-3 with TRBJ2-1; TRBD2 is a possible D gene (5 bases). The germline V gene encodes CDR1 SGHTA and CDR2 FQGTGA. The V end lost 5 bases, the J end lost 6 bases, and 11 bases lay between the germline ends. CDR3 length: 13 residues. The entire variable domain, with the rest obtained from reference TRBV7-3 and TRBJ2-1, is as follows: GAGVSQTPSNKVTEKGKYVELRCDPISGHTALYWYRQSLGQGPEFLIYFQGTGAADDSGLPNDRFFAVRPEGSVSTLKIQRTERGDSAVYLCASSNGVRNEQFFGPGTRLTVL.

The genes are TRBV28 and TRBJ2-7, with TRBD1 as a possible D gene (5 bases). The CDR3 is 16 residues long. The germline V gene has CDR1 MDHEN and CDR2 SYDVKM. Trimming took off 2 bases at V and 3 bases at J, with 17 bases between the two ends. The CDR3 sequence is CASSLDAAGPSYEQYF. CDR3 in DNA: TGTGCCAGCAGTTTAGATGCTGCAGGGCCAAGCTACGAGCAGTACTTC.

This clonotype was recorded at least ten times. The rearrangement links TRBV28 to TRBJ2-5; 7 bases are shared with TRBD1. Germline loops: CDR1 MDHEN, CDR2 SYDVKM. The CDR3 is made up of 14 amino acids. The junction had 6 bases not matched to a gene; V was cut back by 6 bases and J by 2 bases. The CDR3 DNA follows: TGTGCCAGCAGCCCTCGACAGGGTCAAGAGACCCAGTACTTC. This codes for CASSPRQGQETQYF. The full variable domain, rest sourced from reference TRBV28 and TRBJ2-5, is DVKVTQSSRYLVKRTGEKVFLECVQDMDHENMFWYRQDPGLGLRLIYFSYDVKMKEKGDIPEGYSVSREKKERFSLILESASTNQTSMYLCASSPRQGQETQYFGPGTRLLVL.

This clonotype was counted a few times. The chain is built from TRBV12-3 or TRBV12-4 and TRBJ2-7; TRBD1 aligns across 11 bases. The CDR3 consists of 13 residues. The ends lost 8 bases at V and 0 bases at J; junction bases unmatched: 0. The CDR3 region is CASGTGGSYEQYF. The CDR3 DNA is TGTGCCAGCGGGACAGGGGGCTCCTACGAGCAGTACTTC.

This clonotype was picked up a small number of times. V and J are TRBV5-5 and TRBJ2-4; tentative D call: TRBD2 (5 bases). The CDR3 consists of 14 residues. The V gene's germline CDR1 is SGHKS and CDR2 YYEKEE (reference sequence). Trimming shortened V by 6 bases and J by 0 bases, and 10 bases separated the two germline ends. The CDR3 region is CASTPGIAKNIQYF. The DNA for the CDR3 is TGTGCCAGCACACCCGGGATAGCCAAAAACATTCAGTACTTC.

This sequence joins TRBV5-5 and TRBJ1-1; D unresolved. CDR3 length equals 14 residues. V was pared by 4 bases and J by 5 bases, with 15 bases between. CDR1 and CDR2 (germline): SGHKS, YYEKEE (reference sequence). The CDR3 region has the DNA TGTGCCAGCAGCCCTGGGTTCGGCGGGACTGAAGCTTTCTTT. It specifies CASSPGFGGTEAFF.

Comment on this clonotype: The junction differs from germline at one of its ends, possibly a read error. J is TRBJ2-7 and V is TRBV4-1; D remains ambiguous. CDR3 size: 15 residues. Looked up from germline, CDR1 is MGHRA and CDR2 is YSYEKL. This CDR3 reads CVSSQDFPATYEQYF. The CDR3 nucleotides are TGCGTCAGCAGCCAAGATTTCCCAGCTACCTACGAGCAGTACTTC.

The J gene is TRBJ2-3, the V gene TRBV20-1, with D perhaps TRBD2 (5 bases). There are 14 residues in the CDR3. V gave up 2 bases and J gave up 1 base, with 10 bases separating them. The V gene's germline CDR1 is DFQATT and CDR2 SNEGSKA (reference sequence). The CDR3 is CSARSMRGTDTQYF. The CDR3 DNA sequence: TGCAGTGCTAGATCGATGCGGGGCACAGATACGCAGTATTTT.

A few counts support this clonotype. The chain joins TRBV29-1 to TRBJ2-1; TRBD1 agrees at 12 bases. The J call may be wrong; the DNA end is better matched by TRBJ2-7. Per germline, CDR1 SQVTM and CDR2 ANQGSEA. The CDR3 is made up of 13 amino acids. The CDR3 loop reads CSVEGDRGREQYF. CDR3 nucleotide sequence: TGCAGCGTTGAAGGGGACAGGGGGCGCGAGCAGTACTTC.